The clone carrying this T cell receptor beta chain showed up many times. Its cognate antigen is unknown. The sample belongs to a study of breast tumors, draining lymph nodes, adjacent tissues. Per germline, CDR1 SGDLS and CDR2 YYNGEE. The V gene end was trimmed by 3 bases and the J gene end by 2 bases; junction bases not matched to a gene: 8. This CDR3 has 15 amino acids. Study results and limitations: Tumor repertoires ranked between lymph nodes and nontumor tissue in diversity, with V and J gene preferences.

TCRdb re-called the multiplex PCR reads with MiXCR, one entry per CDR3 protein. The sample shows tens of thousands of distinct CDR3 sequences, under 30% of them seen only once. This clonotype was obtained from a female donor with breast cancer. Some clones in this sample may be carry-over from other donors' samples. Specimen: breast tumor tissue. V and J are TRBV9 and TRBJ2-7; 7 bases fit TRBD2. CDR3 sequence (DNA): TGTGCCAGCAGCGCGGAGGCTAGCGGCACCTACGAGCAGTACTTC. Encoded protein: CASSAEASGTYEQYF.